The clone carrying this T cell receptor (beta chain) was detected many times. TCRdb re-called the RT-PCR reads with MiXCR, one entry per CDR3 protein. Of fewer than 800,000 distinct CDR3 sequences in the sample, 14% were seen once. CDR1 is MNHEY, CDR2 SVGAGI, per germline. The CDR3 length is 17 residues. V lost 0 bases, J lost 0 bases, and 15 bases lay in between. This chain links TRBV6-5 with TRBJ2-7; TRBD1 is a possible D gene (5 bases). Sequenced material: memory CD4+ T cells from blood. The clonotype originates from a female donor in good health, serving as a healthy control. The CDR3 loop reads CASSYSGVPGNSYEQYF. DNA for the CDR3: TGTGCCAGCAGTTACTCTGGTGTTCCAGGGAACTCCTACGAGCAGTACTTC.